Listed below are T cell receptor beta chains from one sample, sequenced in a study of blood T cells in healthy people across ages. TCRdb reanalysed the 5' RACE reads using MiXCR and keeps one entry per CDR3 protein. Seen here are 750,000 to 850,000 distinct CDR3 sequences, 20% to 25% observed once, and the top ten hold approximately 4%. This sample was also put to use in a study of T cells of mothers and their children.

Sequencing was done on a sample of blood. These receptors were obtained from a boy aged 5-17 years in good health. The CDR3 runs from the conserved cysteine through the conserved F or W. D genes are given only for firm matches. Not every row has a clone size; where given, it reads once, few, many or a size class.

length: 13
V: TRBV20-1
J: TRBJ1-1
size: few
D: .
CDR3: CSASKRENTEAFF
DNA: TGCAGTGCTAGCAAACGGGAGAACACTGAAGCTTTCTTT

length: 21
V: TRBV25-1
J: TRBJ2-1
size: .
D: .
CDR3: CASSAPTYRPFGVSSYNEQFF
DNA: TGTGCCAGCAGTGCCCCCACCTATCGGCCATTTGGTGTGAGCTCCTACAATGAGCAGTTCTTC

length: 16
V: TRBV20-1
J: TRBJ2-2
size: .
D: .
CDR3: CSARLVGQGDTGELFF
DNA: TGCAGTGCTAGACTCGTCGGGCAGGGCGACACCGGGGAGCTGTTTTTT

length: 15
V: TRBV5-1
J: TRBJ1-1
size: .
D: TRBD1
CDR3: CASSLTGQGDTEAFF
DNA: TGCGCCAGCAGCTTAACTGGACAGGGAGACACTGAAGCTTTCTTT

length: 13
V: TRBV4-2
J: TRBJ1-5
size: few
D: .
CDR3: CASSQVSGQPQHF
DNA: TGTGCCAGCAGCCAAGTGAGCGGTCAGCCCCAGCATTTT

length: 15
V: TRBV6-5
J: TRBJ2-7
size: .
D: .
CDR3: CASSLQVDTSYEQYF
DNA: TGTGCCAGCAGTCTCCAAGTGGACACATCCTACGAGCAGTACTTC

length: 15
V: TRBV20-1
J: TRBJ2-2
size: .
D: TRBD2
CDR3: CSASPSGRNTGELFF
DNA: TGCAGTGCTAGTCCTAGCGGGAGGAACACCGGGGAGCTGTTTTTT

length: 15
V: TRBV7-7
J: TRBJ2-5
size: .
D: .
CDR3: CASSSGSGGQETQYF
DNA: TGTGCTAGCAGCTCCGGGAGTGGGGGCCAAGAGACCCAGTACTTC

length: 15
V: TRBV15
J: TRBJ2-1
size: few
D: .
CDR3: CATRLTLTGYNEQFF
DNA: TGTGCCACCAGACTAACCTTGACAGGTTACAATGAGCAGTTCTTC

length: 15
V: TRBV7-3
J: TRBJ1-3
size: few
D: .
CDR3: CASSLGGNSGNTIYF
DNA: TGTGCCAGCAGCTTAGGCGGAAACTCTGGAAACACCATATATTTT

length: 16
V: TRBV10-3
J: TRBJ1-3
size: .
D: .
CDR3: CAISVTGTNSGNTIYF
DNA: TGTGCCATCAGTGTAACCGGAACAAACTCTGGAAACACCATATATTTT

length: 14
V: TRBV12-3/TRBV12-4
J: TRBJ2-2
size: .
D: .
CDR3: CASSHNRATGELFF
DNA: TGTGCCAGCAGTCATAACAGGGCCACCGGGGAGCTGTTTTTT

length: 12
V: TRBV7-9
J: TRBJ2-3
size: .
D: .
CDR3: CASSMYTDTQYF
DNA: TGTGCCAGCAGCATGTACACAGATACGCAGTATTTT

length: 13
V: TRBV6-6
J: TRBJ2-5
size: .
D: TRBD1
CDR3: CASSYHRGETQYF
DNA: TGTGCCAGCAGTTACCACAGGGGAGAGACCCAGTACTTC

length: 12
V: TRBV20-1
J: TRBJ1-6
size: few
D: .
CDR3: CSARGQSSPLHF
DNA: TGCAGTGCTAGAGGGCAGTCCTCACCCCTCCACTTT